This paragraph covers one T cell receptor beta chain sequence. This sample is drawn from a study of CD8 T cells in Susac syndrome. Per germline, CDR1 MNHEY and CDR2 SMNVEV (reference sequence). This CDR3 spans 14 amino acids. Trimming took off 2 bases at V and 8 bases at J, with 13 bases between the two ends. An input of roughly 0.5 to 1 ug of RNA was subjected to reverse transcription using random hexamers. Amplification of TCR beta CDR3 used immunoSEQ multiplex PCR across 54 Vbeta and 13 Jbeta. TCRdb reanalysed the immunoSEQ multiplex PCR reads using MiXCR and keeps one entry per CDR3 protein. The sample contains around 190,000 distinct CDR3 sequences, approximately 95% of which appear only once. CD8+ and CD4+ T cells from blood underwent TCR beta sequencing.

This chain joins TRBV27 and TRBJ2-1; D gene uncertain. The TCR was taken from a human donor in good health. The source material was CD4+ T cells from PBMCs. Written as DNA, the CDR3 is TGTGCCAGCAGTTTAGATAGGACCTTTTATGAGCAGTTCTTC. Translation: CASSLDRTFYEQFF.